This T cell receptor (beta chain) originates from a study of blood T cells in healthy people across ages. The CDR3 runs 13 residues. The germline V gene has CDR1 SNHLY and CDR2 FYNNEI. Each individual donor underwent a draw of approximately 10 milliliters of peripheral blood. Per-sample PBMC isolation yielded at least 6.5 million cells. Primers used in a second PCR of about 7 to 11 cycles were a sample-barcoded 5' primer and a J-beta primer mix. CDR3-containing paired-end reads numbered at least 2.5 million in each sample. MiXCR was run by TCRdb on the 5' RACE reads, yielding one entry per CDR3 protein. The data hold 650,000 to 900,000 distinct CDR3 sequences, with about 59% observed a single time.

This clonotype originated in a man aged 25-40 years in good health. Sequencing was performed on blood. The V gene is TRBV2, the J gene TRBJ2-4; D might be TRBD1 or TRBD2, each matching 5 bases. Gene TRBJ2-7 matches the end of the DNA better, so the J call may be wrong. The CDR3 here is CASSLRDLYEQYF. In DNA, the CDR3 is TGTGCCAGCAGTCTCCGGGACCTATACGAGCAGTACTTC.